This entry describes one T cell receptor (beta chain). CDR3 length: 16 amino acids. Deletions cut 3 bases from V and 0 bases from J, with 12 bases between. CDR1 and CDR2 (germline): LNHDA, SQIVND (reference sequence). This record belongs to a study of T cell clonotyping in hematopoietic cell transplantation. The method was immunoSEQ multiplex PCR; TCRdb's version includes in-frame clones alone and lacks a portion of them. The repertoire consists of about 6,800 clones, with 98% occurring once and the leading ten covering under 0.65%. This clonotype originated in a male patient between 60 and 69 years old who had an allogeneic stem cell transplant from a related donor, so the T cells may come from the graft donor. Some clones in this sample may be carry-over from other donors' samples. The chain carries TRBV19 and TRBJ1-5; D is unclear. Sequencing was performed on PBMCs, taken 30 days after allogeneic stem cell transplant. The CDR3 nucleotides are TGTGCCAGTAGTATGAGGACTGACCCTAGCAATCAGCCCCAGCATTTT. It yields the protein CASSMRTDPSNQPQHF.